The rows below give T cell receptor beta chains drawn from one sample of a study of T-cell memory formation after mild COVID-19. TCRdb used MiXCR to reprocess the 5' RACE reads, holding one entry per CDR3 protein. The sample holds 500,000 to 600,000 distinct CDR3 sequences; approximately 19% are singletons and the top ten take more than 10%. The sample comprised PBMCs or a T cell subset sorted from them (not recorded which). These receptors came from an adult woman who had mild COVID-19 (a few samples of this study predate the infection). Cell type and time point are not known. Each CDR3 is given with its conserved first and last residue. Fields, in order: D gene, V gene, J gene, clone size, CDR3 DNA, CDR3 protein. D genes are given only for firm matches. A clone size is listed for some rows: how often the clone was seen (once, few, many), or a class if it is expanded.

>NA|TRBV7-8|TRBJ1-2|few
TGTGCCAGCAGCTACACAGGTGCCTATGGCTACACCTTC
CASSYTGAYGYTF
>TRBD2|TRBV4-3|TRBJ2-1|few
TGCGCCAGCAGCCAAGACCTTAGCGGGAGCTCCTACAATGAGCAGTTCTTC
CASSQDLSGSSYNEQFF
>NA|TRBV30|TRBJ2-2|few
TGTGCCTGGAGTGTAGAGGGAAGGGACACCGGGGAGCTGTTTTTT
CAWSVEGRDTGELFF
>NA|TRBV3-1|TRBJ2-1|few
TGTGCCAGCAGCCAAGTGTCTCCCAATGAGCAGTTCTTC
CASSQVSPNEQFF
>NA|TRBV7-2|TRBJ2-1|NA
TGTGCCAGCAGCGTCTTCGGCTACAATGAGCAGTTCTTC
CASSVFGYNEQFF
>TRBD1|TRBV5-4|TRBJ2-3|few
TGTGCCAGCACCATCACCGACAGGGGGATGTGGAATTTT
CASTITDRGMWNF
>TRBD2|TRBV5-8|TRBJ2-1|NA
TGTGCCAGCAGCTTGGGGACTAGCGTCCGCGAGCAGTTCTTC
CASSLGTSVREQFF
>TRBD2|TRBV4-1|TRBJ2-1|few
TGCGCCAGCAGAAACCACTTGGCGGGAGGTCTCAATGAGCAGTTCTTC
CASRNHLAGGLNEQFF
>TRBD1|TRBV18|TRBJ2-7|few
TGTGCCAGCTCACCACCCGGGACAGCCAGCTCCTACGAGCAGTACTTC
CASSPPGTASSYEQYF
>NA|TRBV14|TRBJ2-7|NA
TGTGCCAGCAGCCAAGCAGGGACTTACCGGCACGAGCAGTACTTC
CASSQAGTYRHEQYF
>NA|TRBV7-9|TRBJ2-7|NA
TGTGCCAGCAGCCGGGGCGTCCCCTACGAGCAGTACTTC
CASSRGVPYEQYF
>NA|TRBV19|TRBJ2-7|many
TGTGCCAGTAGTATAAGAGGCATGGGCTACGAGCAGTACTTC
CASSIRGMGYEQYF
>NA|TRBV7-8|TRBJ1-3|NA
TGTGCCAGCAGCTTAGGTCTATCAGGGGCGGCTGGAAACACCATATATTTT
CASSLGLSGAAGNTIYF
>NA|TRBV30|TRBJ2-7|few
TGTGCCTGGAGTGTGGGACAAGGCACCTACGAGCAGTACTTC
CAWSVGQGTYEQYF
>TRBD1|TRBV5-1|TRBJ2-3|NA
TGCGCCAGCAGAAGCACCGGGACAGGTTTCCAGGGAGATACGCAGTATTTT
CASRSTGTGFQGDTQYF
>TRBD2|TRBV7-3|TRBJ2-3|NA
TGTGCCAGCAGCACTATAGCGGGGGACACAGATACGCAGTATTTT
CASSTIAGDTDTQYF
>TRBD1|TRBV20-1|TRBJ1-4|once
TGCAGTGCTAGAGATAAGGCAGGGGGTGAAAAACTGTTTTTT
CSARDKAGGEKLFF
>NA|TRBV12-3/TRBV12-4|TRBJ2-3|few
TGTGCCAGCAGCCTAAACCCCGGTTCGCAGTATTTT
CASSLNPGSQYF
>TRBD1|TRBV6-5|TRBJ2-7|few
TGTGCCAGCAGTTACCGGGCCGGGACAGGGGAAAACTTC
CASSYRAGTGENF
>TRBD2|TRBV12-3/TRBV12-4|TRBJ2-5|few
TGTGCCAGCAGTTTCGGAGGACTAGCGTCAGAGACCCAGTACTTC
CASSFGGLASETQYF
>NA|TRBV6-2/TRBV6-3|TRBJ2-7|few
TGTGCCAGCAGTTACACCGTGGGTGTGGACGAGCAGTACTTC
CASSYTVGVDEQYF
>TRBD1|TRBV12-3/TRBV12-4|TRBJ2-2|few
TGTGCCAGCAGATTGACAGGGGGGAGCGGGGAGCTGTTTTTT
CASRLTGGSGELFF
>TRBD2|TRBV6-2/TRBV6-3|TRBJ2-1|few
TGTGCCAGCAGTTTCTCCGGGACTAGCAGGGACAATGAGCAGTTCTTC
CASSFSGTSRDNEQFF
>TRBD2|TRBV29-1|TRBJ2-1|few
TGCAGCGTTGAGAGGCGGGGGGGCTCCTACAATGAGCAGTTCTTC
CSVERRGGSYNEQFF
>NA|TRBV27|TRBJ2-5|NA
TGTGCCAGCAAGCAAAAGGGCAGTTCGCTGGAGACCCAGTACTTC
CASKQKGSSLETQYF
>NA|TRBV4-1|TRBJ2-7|NA
TGCGCCAGCAGCCAAGCGGCCAGCTCTTACGAGCAGTACTTC
CASSQAASSYEQYF
>TRBD1|TRBV20-1|TRBJ1-6|few
TGCAGTGCTATATACCCCCGGACAGGGAGTAATTCACCCCTCCACTTT
CSAIYPRTGSNSPLHF
>TRBD2|TRBV7-8|TRBJ2-1|few
TGTGCCAGCAGCAATCTGCCGGGGGGGCTGGGTAATGAGCAGTTCTTC
CASSNLPGGLGNEQFF
>NA|TRBV29-1|TRBJ2-7|few
TGCAGCGTTCGACCTGCGGTGTCCGAGCAGTACTTC
CSVRPAVSEQYF
>NA|TRBV20-1|TRBJ1-5|few
TGCAGTGCCCCAGATGACACCTACAATCAGCCCCAGCATTTT
CSAPDDTYNQPQHF
>NA|TRBV18|TRBJ1-1|many
TGCGCCAGCAGCCCCCGAGTGAACACTGAAGCTTTCTTT
CASSPRVNTEAFF
>TRBD2|TRBV28|TRBJ2-4|few
TGTGCCAGCAGCTGGGGGACTAGCGGGCTAGCCAAAAACATTCAGTACTTC
CASSWGTSGLAKNIQYF
>TRBD2|TRBV7-2|TRBJ2-1|NA
TGTGCCAGCAGGGGTGCCGCGGGTAGACTAGCGGGAGACCTAAGCTATGAGCAGTTCTTC
CASRGAAGRLAGDLSYEQFF
>TRBD1|TRBV20-1|TRBJ1-2|NA
TGCAGTGCTTCCACAAGCGGACAGGGGGCTTATGGCTACACCTTC
CSASTSGQGAYGYTF
>NA|TRBV29-1|TRBJ2-3|few
TGCAGCGTTGAAAGGCCCGGTGGGGCAGATACGCAGTATTTT
CSVERPGGADTQYF
>NA|TRBV7-3|TRBJ2-1|few
TGTGCCAGCAGCTTACGGGACACCGATTTTAATGAGCAGTTCTTC
CASSLRDTDFNEQFF
>NA|TRBV3-1|TRBJ2-7|NA
TGTGCCAGCAGCCTGACAGGAAAAGTGGCCTACGAGCAGTACTTC
CASSLTGKVAYEQYF
>TRBD1|TRBV5-1|TRBJ2-1|NA
TGCGCCAGCAGCTTGACAGGGGAAATCTACAATGAGCAGTTCTTC
CASSLTGEIYNEQFF
>NA|TRBV15|TRBJ2-1|NA
TGTGCCACCAGTCACCTAAATGAGCAGTTCTTC
CATSHLNEQFF
>NA|TRBV30|TRBJ1-3|NA
TGTGCCTGGACAAGGACCTCTGGAAACACCATATATTTT
CAWTRTSGNTIYF
>TRBD1|TRBV10-3|TRBJ2-7|NA
TGTGCCTTCAGCCGGGACAGGGGAGCCGAGCAGTACTTC
CAFSRDRGAEQYF
>TRBD1|TRBV6-5|TRBJ1-2|few
TGTGCCAGCAGTAGCGGACAGGGGGTTGACTATGGCTACACCTTC
CASSSGQGVDYGYTF
>NA|TRBV13|TRBJ2-7|few
TGTGCCAGCAGCAGGGGGACCGCCAGCTCCTACGAGCAGTACTTC
CASSRGTASSYEQYF
>NA|TRBV18|TRBJ2-1|NA
TGTGCCAGCTCACTGTCGCCCGGGCTCAATGAGCAGTTCTTC
CASSLSPGLNEQFF
>NA|TRBV15|TRBJ2-7|NA
TGTGCCACCAGCAGGGAGGGTGTTGGGGGGCTGAGCTACGAGCAGTACTTC
CATSREGVGGLSYEQYF
>NA|TRBV29-1|TRBJ2-7|few
TGCAGCGTTGAGGGCGGGAACCACTACGAGCAGTACTTC
CSVEGGNHYEQYF
>NA|TRBV3-1|TRBJ1-4|few
TGTGCCAGCAGCTATTTTGGGCGACGTAATGAAAAACTGTTTTTT
CASSYFGRRNEKLFF
>TRBD1|TRBV7-9|TRBJ1-1|few
TGTGCCAGCCTTCGGACAGGGATGAACACTGAAGCTTTCTTT
CASLRTGMNTEAFF
>TRBD1|TRBV18|TRBJ2-3|few
TGTGCCAGCTCACTAAGGGCAGGGGGCTGGACAGATACGCAGTATTTT
CASSLRAGGWTDTQYF
>TRBD2|TRBV20-1|TRBJ2-7|NA
TGCGGTTCGGAACGGGGGGGTTCTCAGCAGTACTTC
CGSERGGSQQYF
>NA|TRBV9|TRBJ1-1|few
TGTGCCAGCAGCGTAGATTCGCCCAGCGACATGAACACTGAAGCTTTCTTT
CASSVDSPSDMNTEAFF
>NA|TRBV5-6|TRBJ2-3|NA
TGTGCCAGCAGCTTATCGACACATCCGCAGTATTTT
CASSLSTHPQYF
>TRBD1|TRBV15|TRBJ2-1|NA
TGTGCCACCAGCAGAGGAAACAGGGGGCTTTACAATGAGCAGTTCTTC
CATSRGNRGLYNEQFF
>TRBD1|TRBV4-1|TRBJ1-1|NA
TGCGCCAGCAGCCATCCGGACAGGGTGAACACTGAAGCTTTCTTT
CASSHPDRVNTEAFF
>TRBD2|TRBV20-1|TRBJ2-5|NA
TGCAGTGCTAGATTCGGACTTAGCGGGATGGATCTGGAGACCCAGTACTTC
CSARFGLSGMDLETQYF
>NA|TRBV11-2|TRBJ2-2|NA
TGTGCCAGCAGCCATCCTACGGGAAAAAGGCACGGGGAGCTGTTTTTT
CASSHPTGKRHGELFF
>NA|TRBV7-9|TRBJ1-5|few
TGTGCCAGCAGCTTAGGACCCTATAGCAATCAGCCCCAGCATTTT
CASSLGPYSNQPQHF
>TRBD2|TRBV9|TRBJ2-1|NA
TGTGCCAGCAGCGTAGCTCTAGCGGGGGGCATCTACAATGAGCAGTTCTTC
CASSVALAGGIYNEQFF
>NA|TRBV7-9|TRBJ2-2|few
TGTGCCAGCAGCTCGCCGGGACAGATACGGGACTCCAGCACCGAGGAGCTGTTTTTT
CASSSPGQIRDSSTEELFF
>TRBD1|TRBV24-1|TRBJ1-5|few
TGTGCCACCAGTGGCTCAACAGGGGGTAGCAATCAGCCCCAGCATTTT
CATSGSTGGSNQPQHF